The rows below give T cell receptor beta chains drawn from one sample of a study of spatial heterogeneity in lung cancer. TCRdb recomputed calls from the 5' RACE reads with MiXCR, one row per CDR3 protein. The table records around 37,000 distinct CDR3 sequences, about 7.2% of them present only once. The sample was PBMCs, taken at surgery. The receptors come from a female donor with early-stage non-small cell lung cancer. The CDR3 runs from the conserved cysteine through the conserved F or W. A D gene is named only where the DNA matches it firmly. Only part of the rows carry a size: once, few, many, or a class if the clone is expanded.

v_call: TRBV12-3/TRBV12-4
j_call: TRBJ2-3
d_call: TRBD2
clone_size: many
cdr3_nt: TGTGCCAGCACTCCACGAGGACTAGTCGGAGATACGCAGTATTTT
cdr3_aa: CASTPRGLVGDTQYF

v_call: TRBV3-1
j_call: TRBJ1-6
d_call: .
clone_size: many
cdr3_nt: TGTGCCAGCAGCCAAGCGTTTGGGACGCACTCCTATAATTCACCCCTCCACTTT
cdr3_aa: CASSQAFGTHSYNSPLHF

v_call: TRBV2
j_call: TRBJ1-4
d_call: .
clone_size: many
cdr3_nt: TGTGCCAGCAGTGAAAACAGGGATGCTGAAAAACTGTTTTTT
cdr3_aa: CASSENRDAEKLFF

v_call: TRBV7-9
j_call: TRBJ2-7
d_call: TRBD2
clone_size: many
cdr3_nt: TGTGCCAGCAGGGAGAGTGGGGGGGCCTACGAGCAGTACTTC
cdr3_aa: CASRESGGAYEQYF

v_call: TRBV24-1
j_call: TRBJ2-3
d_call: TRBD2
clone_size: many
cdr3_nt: TGTGCCACCAGTTCAGCGGGGCCCAGACATACGCAGTATTTT
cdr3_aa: CATSSAGPRHTQYF

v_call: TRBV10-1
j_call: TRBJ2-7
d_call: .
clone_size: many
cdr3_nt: TGCGCCAGCCTCGGCCGGCTACGCGCCTACGAGCAGTACTTC
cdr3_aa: CASLGRLRAYEQYF

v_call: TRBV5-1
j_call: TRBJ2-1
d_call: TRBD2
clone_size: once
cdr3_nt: TGCGCCAGCAGCCTATGGACTAGCGGGAGCCCCAATGAGCAGTTCTTC
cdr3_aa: CASSLWTSGSPNEQFF

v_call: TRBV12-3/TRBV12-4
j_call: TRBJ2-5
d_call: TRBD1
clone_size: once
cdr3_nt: TGTGCCAGCAGTAGGACAGGGGACAAAGTGACCCAGTACTTC
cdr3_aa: CASSRTGDKVTQYF

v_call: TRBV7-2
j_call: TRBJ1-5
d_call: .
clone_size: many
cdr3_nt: TGTGCCAGCAGCTTACAGTCAGGGGGCAATCAGCCCCAGCATTTT
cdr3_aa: CASSLQSGGNQPQHF

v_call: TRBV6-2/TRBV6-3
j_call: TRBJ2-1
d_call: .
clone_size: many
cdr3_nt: TGTGCCAGCAGTTACGCTCTAGGCAATGAGCAGTTCTTC
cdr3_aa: CASSYALGNEQFF

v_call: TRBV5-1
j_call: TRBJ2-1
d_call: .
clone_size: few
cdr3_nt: TGCGCCAGCAAGGACCCCCCTGGCAATGAGCAGTTCTTC
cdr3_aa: CASKDPPGNEQFF

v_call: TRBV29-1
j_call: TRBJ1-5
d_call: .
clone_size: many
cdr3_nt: TGCAGCGTTTGCCAGGGGATCAATCAGCCCCAGCATTTT
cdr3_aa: CSVCQGINQPQHF

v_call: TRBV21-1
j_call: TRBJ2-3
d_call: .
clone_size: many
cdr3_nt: TGTGCCAGCGGGGGCCGTGATCGTACTAGCACAGATACGCAGTATTTT
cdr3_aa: CASGGRDRTSTDTQYF

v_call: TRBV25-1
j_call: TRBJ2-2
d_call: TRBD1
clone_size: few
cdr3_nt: TGTGCCAGCAGCCACCCACAGGGGGTGCGGGCCGGGGAGCTGTTTTTT
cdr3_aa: CASSHPQGVRAGELFF

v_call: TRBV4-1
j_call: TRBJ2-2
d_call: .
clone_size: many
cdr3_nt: TGCGCCAGCAGCCCGCGGACCCCTTCGTTTAAGGCCGGGGAGCTGTTTTTT
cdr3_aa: CASSPRTPSFKAGELFF

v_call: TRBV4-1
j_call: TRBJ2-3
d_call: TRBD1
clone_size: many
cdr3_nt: TGCGCCAGCAGCGCAACCCGTTGGACAGGGTCCCCAGATACGCAGTATTTT
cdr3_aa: CASSATRWTGSPDTQYF

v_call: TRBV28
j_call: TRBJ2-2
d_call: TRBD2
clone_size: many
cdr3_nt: TGTGCCAGCAGTTTTGCCGGACTAGCGGGAGGCCGCACCGGGGAGCTGTTTTTT
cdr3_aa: CASSFAGLAGGRTGELFF

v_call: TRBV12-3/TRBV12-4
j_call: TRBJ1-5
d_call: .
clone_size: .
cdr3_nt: TGTGCCAGCAGTTTGTATAGCAATCAGCCCCAGCATTTT
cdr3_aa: CASSLYSNQPQHF

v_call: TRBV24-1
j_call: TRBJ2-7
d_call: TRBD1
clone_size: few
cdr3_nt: TGTGCCACCAGTGACCCGGACAGGGCCTTCCCCTACGAGCAGTACTTC
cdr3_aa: CATSDPDRAFPYEQYF

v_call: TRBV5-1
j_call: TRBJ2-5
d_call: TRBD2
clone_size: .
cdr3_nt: TGCGCCAGCAGGCTAGCGGGAGGCCCGGAAGAGACCCAGTACTTC
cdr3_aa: CASRLAGGPEETQYF

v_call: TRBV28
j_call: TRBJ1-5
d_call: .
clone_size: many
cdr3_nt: TGTGCCAGCACCACGACAAGGGGGGACTTCTTAAAACAGCCCCAGCATTTT
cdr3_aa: CASTTTRGDFLKQPQHF

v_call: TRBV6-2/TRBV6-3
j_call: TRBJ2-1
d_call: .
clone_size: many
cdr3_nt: TGTGCCAGCAGTGCCCCCCGGGCCTACGTAACGAAAAGCTCCTACAATGAGCAGTTCTTC
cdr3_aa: CASSAPRAYVTKSSYNEQFF

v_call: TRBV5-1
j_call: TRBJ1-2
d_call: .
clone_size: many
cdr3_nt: TGCGCCAGCAGCGCCGGGACGGCCAGAGGTAGCTACACCTTC
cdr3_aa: CASSAGTARGSYTF

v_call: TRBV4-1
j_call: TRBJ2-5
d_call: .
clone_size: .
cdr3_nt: TGCGCCAGCAGCCAGTCAGAAGCGAACCAAGAGACCCAGTACTTC
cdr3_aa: CASSQSEANQETQYF

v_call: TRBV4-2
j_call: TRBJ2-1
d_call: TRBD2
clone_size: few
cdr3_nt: TGTGCCAGCAGCCAAGGAAGGACTAGCGGGGTCGGGCAGTTCTTC
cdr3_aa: CASSQGRTSGVGQFF

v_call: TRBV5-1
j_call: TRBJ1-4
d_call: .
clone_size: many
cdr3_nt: TGCGCCAGCAGCTTGGCCCCGGGCGGGCGGACCTACAGGGTAAATGAAAAACTGTTTTTT
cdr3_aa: CASSLAPGGRTYRVNEKLFF

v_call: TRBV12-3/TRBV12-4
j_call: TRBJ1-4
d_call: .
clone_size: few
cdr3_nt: TGTGCCAGCAGGCCAGACAGGACTAATGAAAAACTGTTTTTT
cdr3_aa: CASRPDRTNEKLFF

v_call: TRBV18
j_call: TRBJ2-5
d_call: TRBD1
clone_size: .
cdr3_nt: TGTGCCAGCTTAGATGGACAGGGGCAAGAGACCCAGTACTTC
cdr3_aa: CASLDGQGQETQYF

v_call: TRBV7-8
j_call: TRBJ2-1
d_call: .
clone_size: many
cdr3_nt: TGTGCCAGCAGCTTAATCCCTTTTGCGAATGAGCAGTTCTTC
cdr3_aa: CASSLIPFANEQFF

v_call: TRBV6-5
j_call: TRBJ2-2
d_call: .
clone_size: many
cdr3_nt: TGTGCCAGCAGTTACGTACGGCCGATGAACACCGGGGAGCTGTTTTTT
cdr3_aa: CASSYVRPMNTGELFF

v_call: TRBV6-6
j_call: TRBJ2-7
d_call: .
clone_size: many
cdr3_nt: TGTGCCAGCAGTTCCAGGGGTCTCGAGCAGTACTTC
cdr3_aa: CASSSRGLEQYF

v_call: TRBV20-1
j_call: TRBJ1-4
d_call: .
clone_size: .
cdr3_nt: TGCAGTGTCCTCGATAAGATTGCTAATGAAAAACTGTTTTTT
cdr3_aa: CSVLDKIANEKLFF

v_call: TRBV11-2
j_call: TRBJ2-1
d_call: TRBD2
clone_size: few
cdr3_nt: TGTGCCAGCAGCTATTTTCCAGCCCCTGGGACTAGCGGAGCTGACAATGAGCAGTTCTTC
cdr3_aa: CASSYFPAPGTSGADNEQFF

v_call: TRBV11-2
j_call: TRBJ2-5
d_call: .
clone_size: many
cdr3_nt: TGTGCCAGCAGCCCCCCGTACCAAGAGACCCAGTACTTC
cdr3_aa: CASSPPYQETQYF

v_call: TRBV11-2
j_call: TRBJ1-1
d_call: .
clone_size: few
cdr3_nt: TGTGCCAGCAGCTTAGTGGGTTTGGAAGCTTTCTTT
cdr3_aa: CASSLVGLEAFF